This entry describes one TCR beta chain. The record originates from a study of neoadjuvant anti-PD-1 for oral cavity cancer. This table comes from immunoSEQ multiplex PCR, and its TCRdb copy is limited to in-frame clones, with some not included. The sample carries 15,000 to 20,000 clones, less than 75% recorded once. With 5 bases removed from V and 0 bases from J, the gap between germline ends came to 11 bases. This CDR3 is 15 amino acids long. Per germline, CDR1 SGHRS and CDR2 YFSETQ. The TCR was taken from a person aged 40-85 years with oral cavity squamous cell carcinoma. The chain has TRBV5-1 and TRBJ2-2, with TRBD2 as a possible D gene (5 bases). The specimen comprised PBMCs, sampled before nivolumab (anti-PD-1) treatment. DNA of the CDR3: TGCGCCAGCAGTCTTAGCGCAGCGAACACCGGGGAGCTGTTTTTT. The encoded protein is CASSLSAANTGELFF.